The 17 T cell receptor beta chains below come from one sample, sequenced in a study of OX40 agonist ivuxolimab in advanced cancers. Profiled with immunoSEQ multiplex PCR; TCRdb holds only in-frame clones, not every one. The sample lists tens of thousands of clones, more than 80% occurring once. The specimen was CD4+ or CD8+ T cells sorted from blood, collected in a trial of the OX40 agonist ivuxolimab. The receptor source for this set is an adult with an advanced solid tumor such as melanoma, head and neck, liver or kidney cancer.

This chain links TRBV19 with TRBJ1-5, with D unresolved. The V gene's germline CDR1 is LNHDA and CDR2 SQIVND (reference sequence). CDR3 length: 14 amino acids. Trimming shortened V by 5 bases and J by 5 bases, and 13 bases separated the two germline ends. The CDR3 coding sequence is TGTGCCAGTAGTGCGCCCCAAAGGGATCAGCCCCAGCATTTT. Protein product: CASSAPQRDQPQHF.

In nucleotides, the CDR3 is TGTGCCAGCAGCTTAGGTCAGGGGGCGGGGGAGCTGTTTTTT. Residues: CASSLGQGAGELFF. The rearrangement joins TRBV7-2 to TRBJ2-2; 8 bases match TRBD1. After removal of 1 base from V and 8 bases from J, the junction contained 3 bases not matched to a gene. Germline assignment: CDR1 SGHTA and CDR2 FQGNSA. This CDR3 region has 14 residues.

The rearrangement links TRBV10-3 to TRBJ2-1, with a possible D match to TRBD2 (5 bases). In germline, CDR1 is ENHRY, CDR2 SYGVKD. The CDR3 runs 13 residues. Trimming stripped 6 bases from V and 3 bases from J, with 9 bases between. Written as DNA, the CDR3 is TGTGCCATCAGGGACGGACTCTACAATGAGCAGTTCTTC. Amino acid sequence: CAIRDGLYNEQFF.

V and J are TRBV2 and TRBJ2-2; 8 bases map to TRBD2. The CDR3 is 14 residues long. The V gene's germline CDR1 is SNHLY and CDR2 FYNNEI. The ends lost 6 bases at V and 2 bases at J; junction bases unmatched: 2. DNA of the CDR3: TGTGCCAGCAGACTAGCGGTAAACACCGGGGAGCTGTTTTTT. It is translated as CASRLAVNTGELFF.

The chain couples TRBV6-5 to TRBJ2-7, with a weak D call TRBD1 (6 bases). This CDR3 has 12 residues. From germline, CDR1 is MNHEY and CDR2 SVGAGI. The V gene lost 6 bases and the J gene lost 4 bases, with 10 bases spanning the gap. The CDR3 loop reads CASRGRGYEQYF. The CDR3 nucleotides are TGTGCCAGCAGGGGCAGGGGTTACGAGCAGTACTTC.

The chain employs TRBV4-3 and TRBJ2-7, with D uncertain. CDR3 length equals 14 residues. Trimming took off 0 bases at V and 4 bases at J, with 10 bases between the two ends. Per germline, CDR1 LGHNA and CDR2 YSLEER. For the CDR3, the DNA is TGCGCCAGCAGCCAAGATCTTAGGGAATACGAGCAGTACTTC. It encodes CASSQDLREYEQYF.

The DNA for the CDR3 is TGCAGCGTTGCGACGACAGGGGGAGAGACCCAGTACTTC. The encoded protein is CSVATTGGETQYF. This chain uses TRBV29-1 with TRBJ2-5; TRBD1 agrees at 9 bases. The CDR3 is made up of 13 amino acids. The germline gives CDR1 SQVTM, CDR2 ANQGSEA. The ends lost 4 bases at V and 4 bases at J; junction bases unmatched: 4.

The CDR3 loop reads CASSQEGLADAEQYF. The CDR3 region has the DNA TGCGCCAGCAGCCAAGAAGGACTAGCGGATGCCGAGCAGTACTTC. V is TRBV4-3 and J is TRBJ2-7, with 10 bases that match TRBD2. V trimming: 0 bases; J trimming: 6 bases; junction bases outside the gene matches: 5. This CDR3 region has 15 residues. The germline V gene has CDR1 LGHNA and CDR2 YSLEER.

The chain uses TRBV6-6 and TRBJ2-7; TRBD1 matches at 9 bases. This CDR3 is built from 15 residues. V shed 2 bases and J 4 bases; nucleotides not matched to a gene: 6. The germline V gene has CDR1 MNHNY and CDR2 SVGAGI (reference sequence). CDR3 amino acids: CASSYSSGTGYEQYF. The DNA for the CDR3 is TGTGCCAGCAGTTACAGCAGCGGGACAGGGTACGAGCAGTACTTC.

J is TRBJ2-7 and V is TRBV6-5, with D maybe TRBD1 (6 bases). Trimming took off 6 bases at V and 0 bases at J, with 15 bases between the two ends. The germline V gene has CDR1 MNHEY and CDR2 SVGAGI. The CDR3 extends over 15 amino acids. CDR3: CASRTTGYISYEQYF. DNA of the CDR3: TGTGCCAGCAGAACGACAGGATACATCTCCTACGAGCAGTACTTC.

The chain has TRBV6-6 and TRBJ1-2; 7 bases agree with TRBD1. J was trimmed by 6 bases and V by 2 bases; bases with no gene match: 6. The CDR3 sequence is 14 residues long. Germline V CDR1 and CDR2: MNHNY, SVGAGI (reference sequence). CDR3 protein: CASSYTNRGNGYTF. The CDR3 DNA reads as TGTGCCAGCAGTTACACCAACAGGGGTAATGGCTACACCTTC.

The table lists this clone with a count of one. The CDR3 nucleotides read TGTGCCAGCAGCGACTATGGAGATACGCAGTATTTT. This codes for CASSDYGDTQYF. This rearrangement joins TRBV7-3 to TRBJ2-3; weak D call: TRBD2 (5 bases). Germline values: CDR1 SGHTA, CDR2 FQGTGA. The CDR3 spans 12 residues. Trimming removed 5 bases from V and 5 bases from J, with 8 bases in between.

J is TRBJ2-5 and V is TRBV5-1, with 9 bases that match TRBD1. The trim removed 3 bases at V and 5 bases at J, leaving 8 bases unmatched. Per germline, CDR1 SGHRS and CDR2 YFSETQ. The CDR3 contains 15 residues. Here the CDR3 DNA reads TGCGCCAGCAGCTCCCGACAGGGGGTTCGGGAGACCCAGTACTTC. It codes for CASSSRQGVRETQYF.

CDR3 bases: TGCGCCAGCACTGGCTCCTACGAGCAGTACTTC. Its translation is CASTGSYEQYF. This chain uses TRBV5-1 with TRBJ2-7; D is undetermined. The CDR3 totals 11 residues. Germline V gene sequence: CDR1 SGHRS, CDR2 YFSETQ. Trimming stripped 6 bases from V and 0 bases from J, with 4 bases between.

This clone was found a few times. The rearrangement uses TRBV11-1 and TRBJ2-3; 11 nucleotides line up with TRBD2. With 2 bases clipped from V and 1 base from J, the junction kept 2 bases outside the gene matches. CDR3 size: 16 residues. Germline V gene lookup returns CDR1 SGHAT and CDR2 FQDESV (reference sequence). The CDR3 DNA follows: TGTGCCAGCAGCTTACTGACTAGCGGGGGCACAGATACGCAGTATTTT. Amino acids: CASSLLTSGGTDTQYF.

The chain links TRBV7-3 to TRBJ2-3; 7 bases fit TRBD2. CDR1 is SGHTA, CDR2 FQGTGA, per germline. The CDR3 is 14 residues long. Trimming at V came to 5 bases and at J to 6 bases, leaving 8 bases not matched to a gene. CDR3 sequence (DNA): TGTGCCAGCAGCCTCGGCGGGAGAACGGATACGCAGTATTTT. Its translation: CASSLGGRTDTQYF. Combining the CDR3 with reference TRBV7-3 and TRBJ2-3 gives the whole variable domain GAGVSQTPSNKVTEKGKYVELRCDPISGHTALYWYRQSLGQGPEFLIYFQGTGAADDSGLPNDRFFAVRPEGSVSTLKIQRTERGDSAVYLCASSLGGRTDTQYFGPGTRLTVL.

The chain combines TRBV2 with TRBJ1-5; no definite D call. Trimming removed 7 bases from V and 7 bases from J, with 17 bases in between. This CDR3 is built from 14 residues. The germline gives CDR1 SNHLY, CDR2 FYNNEI. The CDR3 reads CASNNREAAQPQHF. The CDR3 DNA reads TGTGCCAGCAACAACCGGGAGGCCGCCCAGCCCCAGCATTTT. Filled out from reference TRBV2 and TRBJ1-5, the complete variable domain reads EPEVTQTPSHQVTQMGQEVILRCVPISNHLYFYWYRQILGQKVEFLVSFYNNEISEKSEIFDDQFSVERPDGSNFTLKIRSTKLEDSAMYFCASNNREAAQPQHFGDGTRLSIL.